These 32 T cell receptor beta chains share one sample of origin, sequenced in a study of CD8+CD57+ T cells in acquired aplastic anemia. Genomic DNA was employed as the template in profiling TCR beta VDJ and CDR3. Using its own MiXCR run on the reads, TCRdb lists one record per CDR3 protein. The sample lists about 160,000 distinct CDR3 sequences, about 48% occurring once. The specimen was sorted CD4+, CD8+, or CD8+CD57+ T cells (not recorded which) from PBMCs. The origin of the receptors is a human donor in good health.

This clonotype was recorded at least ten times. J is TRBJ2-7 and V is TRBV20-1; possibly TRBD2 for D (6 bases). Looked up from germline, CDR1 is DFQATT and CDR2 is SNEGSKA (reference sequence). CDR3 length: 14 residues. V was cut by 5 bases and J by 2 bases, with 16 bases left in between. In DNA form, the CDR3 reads TGCAGTGCTGGACCCGGGACTGGTCCCTACGAGCAGTACTTC. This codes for CSAGPGTGPYEQYF.

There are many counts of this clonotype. This CDR3 reads CASSHRDVGIYGYTF. The CDR3 DNA follows: TGTGCCAGCAGTCACCGGGACGTCGGAATCTATGGCTACACCTTC. This chain uses TRBV6-5 with TRBJ1-2; D may be TRBD1 (5 bases). CDR3 length equals 15 residues. CDR1 is MNHEY and CDR2 is SVGAGI in the germline V gene. The V end was cut by 5 bases, the J end by 4 bases, with 17 bases between.

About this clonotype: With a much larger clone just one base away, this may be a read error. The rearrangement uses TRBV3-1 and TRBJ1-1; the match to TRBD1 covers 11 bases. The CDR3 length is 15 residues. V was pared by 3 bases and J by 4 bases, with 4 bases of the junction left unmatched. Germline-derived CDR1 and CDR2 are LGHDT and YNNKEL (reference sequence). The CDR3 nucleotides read TGTGCCAGCAGCCACTCCGGGACAGGGGGCACTGAAGCTTTCTTT. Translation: CASSHSGTGGTEAFF.

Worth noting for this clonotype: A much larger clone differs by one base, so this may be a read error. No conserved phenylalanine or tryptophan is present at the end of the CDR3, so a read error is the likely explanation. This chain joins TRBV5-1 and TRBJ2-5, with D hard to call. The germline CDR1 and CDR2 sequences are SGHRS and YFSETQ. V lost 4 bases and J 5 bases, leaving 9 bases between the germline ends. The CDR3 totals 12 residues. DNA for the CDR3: TGCGCCAGCAGCGTGGGCCGCGAGACCCAGTACTCC. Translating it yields CASSVGRETQYS.

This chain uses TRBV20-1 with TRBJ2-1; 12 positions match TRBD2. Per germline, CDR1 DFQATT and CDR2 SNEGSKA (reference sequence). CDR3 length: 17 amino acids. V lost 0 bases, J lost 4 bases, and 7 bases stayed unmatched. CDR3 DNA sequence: TGCAGTGCTAGAGAGGCTAGCGGGAGGGCTCCATACAATGAGCAGTTCTTC. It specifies CSAREASGRAPYNEQFF.

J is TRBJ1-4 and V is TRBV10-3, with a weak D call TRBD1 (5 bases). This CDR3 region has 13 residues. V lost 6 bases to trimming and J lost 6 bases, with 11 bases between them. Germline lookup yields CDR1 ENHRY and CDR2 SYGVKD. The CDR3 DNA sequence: TGTGCCATCAGAGTGGGGGAGGATGAAAAACTGTTTTTT. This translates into CAIRVGEDEKLFF.

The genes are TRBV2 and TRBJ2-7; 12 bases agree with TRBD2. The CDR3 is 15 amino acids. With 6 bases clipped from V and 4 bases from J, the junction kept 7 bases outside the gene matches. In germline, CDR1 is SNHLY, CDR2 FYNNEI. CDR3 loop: CASRVTSGSGYEQYF. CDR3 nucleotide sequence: TGTGCCAGCAGGGTGACTAGCGGGAGTGGGTACGAGCAGTACTTC.

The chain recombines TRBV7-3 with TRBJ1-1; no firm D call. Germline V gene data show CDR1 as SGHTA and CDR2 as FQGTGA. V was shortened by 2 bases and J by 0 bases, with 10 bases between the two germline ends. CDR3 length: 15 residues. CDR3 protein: CASSLRTDLNTEAFF. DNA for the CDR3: TGTGCCAGCAGCTTACGGACGGATCTGAACACTGAAGCTTTCTTT.

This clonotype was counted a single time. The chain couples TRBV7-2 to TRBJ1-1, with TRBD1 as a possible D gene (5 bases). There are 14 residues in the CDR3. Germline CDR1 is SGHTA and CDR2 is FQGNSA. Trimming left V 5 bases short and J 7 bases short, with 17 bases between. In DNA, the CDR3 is TGTGCCAGCAGCGCTCACGGGGGAGGGTTTGAAGCTTTCTTT. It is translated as CASSAHGGGFEAFF.

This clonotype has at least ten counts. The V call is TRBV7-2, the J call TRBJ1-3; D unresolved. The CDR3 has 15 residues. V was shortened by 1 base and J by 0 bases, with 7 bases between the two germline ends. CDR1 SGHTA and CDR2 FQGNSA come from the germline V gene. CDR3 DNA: TGTGCCAGCAGCTTAGGGGCCAGCTCTGGAAACACCATATATTTT. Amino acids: CASSLGASSGNTIYF.

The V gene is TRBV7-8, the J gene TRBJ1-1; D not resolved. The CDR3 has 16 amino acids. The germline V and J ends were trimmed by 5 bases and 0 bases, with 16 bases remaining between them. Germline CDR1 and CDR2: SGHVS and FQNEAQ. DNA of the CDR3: TGTGCCAGCAGCCTCACCCTCCCAAAAATGAACACTGAAGCTTTCTTT. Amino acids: CASSLTLPKMNTEAFF.

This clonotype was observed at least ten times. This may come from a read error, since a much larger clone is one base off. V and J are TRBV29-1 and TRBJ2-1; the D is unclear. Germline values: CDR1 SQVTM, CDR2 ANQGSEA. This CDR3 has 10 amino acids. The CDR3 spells CSVEAVEQSF. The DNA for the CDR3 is TGCAGCGTTGAAGCGGTTGAGCAGTCCTTC.

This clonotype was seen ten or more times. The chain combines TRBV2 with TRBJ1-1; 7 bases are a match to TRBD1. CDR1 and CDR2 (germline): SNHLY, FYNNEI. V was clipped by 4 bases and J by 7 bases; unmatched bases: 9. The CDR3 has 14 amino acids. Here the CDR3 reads CASSVDRRSDEAFF. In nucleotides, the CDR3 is TGTGCCAGCAGTGTGGACAGGAGGAGTGATGAAGCTTTCTTT.

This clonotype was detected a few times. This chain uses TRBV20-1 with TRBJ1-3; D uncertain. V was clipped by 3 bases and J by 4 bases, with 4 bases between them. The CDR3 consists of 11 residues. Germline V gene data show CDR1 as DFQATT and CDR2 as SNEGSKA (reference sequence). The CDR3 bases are TGCAGTGCTAGCAACGGAAACACCATATATTTT. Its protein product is CSASNGNTIYF.

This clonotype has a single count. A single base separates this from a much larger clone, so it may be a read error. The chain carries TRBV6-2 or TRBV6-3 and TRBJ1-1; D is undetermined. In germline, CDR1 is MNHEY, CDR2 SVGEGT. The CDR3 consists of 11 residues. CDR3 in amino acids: CASEGHTEASF. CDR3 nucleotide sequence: TGTGCGTCTGAAGGGCACACTGAAGCTTCCTTT.

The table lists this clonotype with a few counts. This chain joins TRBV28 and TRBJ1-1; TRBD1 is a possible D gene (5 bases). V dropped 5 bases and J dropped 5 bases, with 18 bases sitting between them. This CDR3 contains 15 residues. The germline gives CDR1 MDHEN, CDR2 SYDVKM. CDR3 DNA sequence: TGTGCCAGCAGTCCTACACCGGGGGGTCGGACTGAAGCTTTCTTT. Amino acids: CASSPTPGGRTEAFF.

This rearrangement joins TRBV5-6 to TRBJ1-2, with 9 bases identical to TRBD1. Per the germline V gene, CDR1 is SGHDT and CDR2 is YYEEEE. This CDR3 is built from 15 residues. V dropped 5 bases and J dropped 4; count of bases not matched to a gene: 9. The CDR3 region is CASRDYRGRVYGYTF. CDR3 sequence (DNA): TGTGCCAGCAGAGATTACAGGGGGCGCGTCTATGGCTACACCTTC. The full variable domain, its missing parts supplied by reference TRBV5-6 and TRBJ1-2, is DAGVTQSPTHLIKTRGQQVTLRCSPKSGHDTVSWYQQALGQGPQFIFQYYEEEERQRGNFPDRFSGHQFPNYSSELNVNALLLGDSALYLCASRDYRGRVYGYTFGSGTRLTVV.

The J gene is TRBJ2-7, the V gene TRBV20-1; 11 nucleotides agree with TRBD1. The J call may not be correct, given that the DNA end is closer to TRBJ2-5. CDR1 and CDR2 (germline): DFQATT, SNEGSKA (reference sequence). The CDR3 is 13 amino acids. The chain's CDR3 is CSARTGGEETQYF. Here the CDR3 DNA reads TGCAGTGCCAGGACAGGGGGCGAAGAGACCCAGTACTTC.

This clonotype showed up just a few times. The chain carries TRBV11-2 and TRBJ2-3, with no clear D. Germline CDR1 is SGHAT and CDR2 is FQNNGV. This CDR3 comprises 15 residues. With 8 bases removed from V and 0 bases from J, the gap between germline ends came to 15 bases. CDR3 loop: CASSRILTSTDTQYF. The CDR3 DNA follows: TGTGCCAGCTCCAGGATACTAACTAGCACAGATACGCAGTATTTT.

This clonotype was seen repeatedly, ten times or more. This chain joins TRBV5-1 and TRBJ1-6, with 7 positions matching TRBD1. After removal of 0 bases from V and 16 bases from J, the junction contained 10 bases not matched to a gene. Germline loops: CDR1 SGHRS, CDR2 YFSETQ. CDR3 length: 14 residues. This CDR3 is CASSLGQGWEILHF. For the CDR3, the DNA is TGCGCCAGCAGCTTGGGACAGGGATGGGAAATTCTCCACTTT.

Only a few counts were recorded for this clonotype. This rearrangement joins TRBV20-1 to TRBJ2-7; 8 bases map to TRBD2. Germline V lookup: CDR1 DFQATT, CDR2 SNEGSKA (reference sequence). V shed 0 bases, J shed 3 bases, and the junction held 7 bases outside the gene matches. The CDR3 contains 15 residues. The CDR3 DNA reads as TGCAGTGCTAGAGATCTGCGGGGGGCCTACTACGAGCAGTACGTC. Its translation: CSARDLRGAYYEQYV.

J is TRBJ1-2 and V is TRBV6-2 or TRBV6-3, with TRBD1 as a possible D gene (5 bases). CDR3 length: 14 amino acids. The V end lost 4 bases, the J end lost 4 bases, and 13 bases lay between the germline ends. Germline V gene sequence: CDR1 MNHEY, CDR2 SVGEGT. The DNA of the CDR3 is TGTGCCAGCAGTTCCTACCCAGACAGCTATGGCTACACCTTC. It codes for CASSSYPDSYGYTF.

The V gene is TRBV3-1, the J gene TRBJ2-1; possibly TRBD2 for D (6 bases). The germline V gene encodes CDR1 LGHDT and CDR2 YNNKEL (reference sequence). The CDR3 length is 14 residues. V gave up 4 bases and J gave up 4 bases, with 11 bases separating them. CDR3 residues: CASSPRTNYNEQFF. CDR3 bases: TGTGCCAGCAGCCCCAGGACTAATTACAATGAGCAGTTCTTC.

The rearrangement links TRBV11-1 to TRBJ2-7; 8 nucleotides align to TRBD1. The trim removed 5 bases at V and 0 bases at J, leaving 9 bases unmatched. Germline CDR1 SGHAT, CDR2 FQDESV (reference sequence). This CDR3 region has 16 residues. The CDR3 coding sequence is TGTGCCAGCAGCCGAGCGACAGGGGTGAACTCCTACGAGCAGTACTTC. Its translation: CASSRATGVNSYEQYF.

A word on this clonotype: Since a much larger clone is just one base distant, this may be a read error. CDR3 DNA: TGTGCCAGCAGTGAACGGGGACAGTACTACGAGCAGTGCTTC. Protein sequence: CASSERGQYYEQCF. The V and J genes are TRBV27 and TRBJ2-7; TRBD1 matches at 7 bases. Germline CDR1 and CDR2: MNHEY and SMNVEV (reference sequence). The CDR3 covers 14 residues.

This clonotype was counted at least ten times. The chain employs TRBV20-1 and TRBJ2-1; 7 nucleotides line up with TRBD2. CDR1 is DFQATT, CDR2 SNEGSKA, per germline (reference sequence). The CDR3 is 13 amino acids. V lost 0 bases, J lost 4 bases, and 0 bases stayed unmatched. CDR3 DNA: TGCAGTGCTAGAGACGGGGGGTACAATGAGCAGTTCTTC. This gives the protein CSARDGGYNEQFF.

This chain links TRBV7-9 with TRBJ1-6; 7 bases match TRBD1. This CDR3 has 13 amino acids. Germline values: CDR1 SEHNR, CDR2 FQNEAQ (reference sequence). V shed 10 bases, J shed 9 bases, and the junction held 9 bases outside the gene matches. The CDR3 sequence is CATSAQGVSPLHF. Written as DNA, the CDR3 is TGTGCCACATCGGCCCAGGGGGTTTCACCCCTCCACTTT.

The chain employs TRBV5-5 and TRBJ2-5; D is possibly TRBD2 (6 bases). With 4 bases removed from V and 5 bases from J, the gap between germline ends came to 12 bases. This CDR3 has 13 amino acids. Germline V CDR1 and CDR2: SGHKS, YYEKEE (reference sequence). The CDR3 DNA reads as TGTGCCAGCAGCGGGGGACTTGAGGAGACCCAGTACTTC. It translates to CASSGGLEETQYF.

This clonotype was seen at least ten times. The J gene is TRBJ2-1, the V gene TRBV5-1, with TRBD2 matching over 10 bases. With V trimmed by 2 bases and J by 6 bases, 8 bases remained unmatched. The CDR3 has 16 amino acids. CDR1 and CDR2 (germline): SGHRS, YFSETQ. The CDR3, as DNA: TGCGCCAGCAGCTTAGATCCCGCTAGCGGGGGCAATGAGCAGTTCTTC. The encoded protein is CASSLDPASGGNEQFF.

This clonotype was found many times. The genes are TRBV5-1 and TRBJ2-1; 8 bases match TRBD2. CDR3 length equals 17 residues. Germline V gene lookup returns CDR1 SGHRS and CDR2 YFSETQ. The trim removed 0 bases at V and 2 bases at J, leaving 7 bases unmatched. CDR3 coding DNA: TGCGCCAGCAGCTTGGCATTTACTAGCGGAGCCTACAATGAGCAGTTCTTC. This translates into CASSLAFTSGAYNEQFF.

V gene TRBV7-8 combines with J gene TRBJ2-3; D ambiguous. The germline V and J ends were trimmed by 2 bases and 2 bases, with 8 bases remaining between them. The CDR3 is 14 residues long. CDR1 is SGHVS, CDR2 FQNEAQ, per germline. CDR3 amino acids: CASSLWQDTDTQYF. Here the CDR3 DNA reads TGTGCCAGCAGCTTATGGCAGGACACAGATACGCAGTATTTT. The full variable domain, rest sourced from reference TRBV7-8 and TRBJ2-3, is GAGVSQSPRYKVAKRGQDVALRCDPISGHVSLFWYQQALGQGPEFLTYFQNEAQLDKSGLPSDRFFAERPEGSVSTLKIQRTQQEDSAVYLCASSLWQDTDTQYFGPGTRLTVL.

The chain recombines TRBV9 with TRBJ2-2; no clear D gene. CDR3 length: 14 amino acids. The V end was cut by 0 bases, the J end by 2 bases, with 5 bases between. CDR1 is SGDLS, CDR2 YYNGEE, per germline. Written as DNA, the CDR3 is TGTGCCAGCAGCGTAGTGGGTAACACCGGGGAGCTGTTTTTT. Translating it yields CASSVVGNTGELFF.